The sequence of this T cell receptor (beta chain) was determined in a study of blood T cell repertoires in COVID-19. Methods used by the authors: Nucleated cell counts were estimated from reference gene primer amplification. The table came from immunoSEQ multiplex PCR; TCRdb's copy has only in-frame clones and leaves some out. Clone size and V and J calls were adopted from that table, with D and trimming inferred from the DNA. The sample records 260,000 or so clones, approximately 90% being singletons. Trimming took off 1 base at V and 2 bases at J, with 9 bases between the two ends. The length of the CDR3 is 14 residues. CDR1 and CDR2 from the germline V gene are SNHLY and FYNNEI.

This chain uses TRBV2 with TRBJ2-7; unclear D gene. The specimen was PBMCs or T cells enriched from blood (not recorded which). The source of this sequence is a man younger than 35 who had recovered from COVID-19. The CDR3 region has the DNA TGTGCCAGCAGTGAAGTCCAGACTCCCTACGAGCAGTACTTC. Translated, it gives CASSEVQTPYEQYF.